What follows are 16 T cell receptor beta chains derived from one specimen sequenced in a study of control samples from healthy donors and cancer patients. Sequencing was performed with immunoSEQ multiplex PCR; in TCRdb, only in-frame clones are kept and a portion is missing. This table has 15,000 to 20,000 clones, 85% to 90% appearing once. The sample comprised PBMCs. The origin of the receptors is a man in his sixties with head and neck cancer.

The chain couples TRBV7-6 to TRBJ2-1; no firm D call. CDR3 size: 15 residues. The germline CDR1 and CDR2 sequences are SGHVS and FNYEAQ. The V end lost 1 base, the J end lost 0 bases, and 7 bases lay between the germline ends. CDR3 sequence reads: CASSLDGSSYNEQFF. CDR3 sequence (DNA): TGTGCCAGCAGCTTAGACGGAAGCTCCTACAATGAGCAGTTCTTC.

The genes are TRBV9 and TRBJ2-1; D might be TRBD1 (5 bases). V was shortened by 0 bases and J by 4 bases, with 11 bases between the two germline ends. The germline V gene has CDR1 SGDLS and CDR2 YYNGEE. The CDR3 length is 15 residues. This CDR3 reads CASSVEGVAYNEQFF. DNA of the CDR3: TGTGCCAGCAGCGTAGAAGGGGTCGCGTACAATGAGCAGTTCTTC.

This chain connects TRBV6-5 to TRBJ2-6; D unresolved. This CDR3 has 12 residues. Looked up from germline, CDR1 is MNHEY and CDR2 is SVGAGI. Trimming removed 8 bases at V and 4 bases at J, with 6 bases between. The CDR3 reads CASSLGANVLTF. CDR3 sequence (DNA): TGTGCCAGCTCACTGGGGGCCAACGTCCTGACTTTC.

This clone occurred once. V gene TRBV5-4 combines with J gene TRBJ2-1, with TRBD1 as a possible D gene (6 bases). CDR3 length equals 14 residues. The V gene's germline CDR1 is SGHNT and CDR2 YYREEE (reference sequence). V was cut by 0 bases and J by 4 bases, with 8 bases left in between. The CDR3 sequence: CASSLGRGYNEQFF. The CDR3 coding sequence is TGTGCCAGCAGCTTGGGCAGGGGTTACAATGAGCAGTTCTTC.

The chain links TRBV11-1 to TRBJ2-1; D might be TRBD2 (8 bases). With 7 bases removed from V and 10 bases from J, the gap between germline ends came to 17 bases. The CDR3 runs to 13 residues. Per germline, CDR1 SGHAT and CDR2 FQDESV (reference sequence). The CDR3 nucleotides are TGTGCCAGCACCCGGGAGGGGGCAGGGGAGCAGTTCTTC. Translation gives CASTREGAGEQFF.

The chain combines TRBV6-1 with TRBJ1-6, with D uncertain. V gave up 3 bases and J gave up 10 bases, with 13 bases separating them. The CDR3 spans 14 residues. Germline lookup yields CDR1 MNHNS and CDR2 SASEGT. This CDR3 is CASSDRWSSSPLHF. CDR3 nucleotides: TGTGCCAGCAGTGACAGGTGGAGCTCGTCACCCCTCCACTTT.

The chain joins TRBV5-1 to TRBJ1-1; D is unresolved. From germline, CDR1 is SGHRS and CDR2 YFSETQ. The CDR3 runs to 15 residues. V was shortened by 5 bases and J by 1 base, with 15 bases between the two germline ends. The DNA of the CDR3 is TGCGCCAGCAGTGTGATGGGTGCGGAGAACACTGAAGCTTTCTTT. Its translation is CASSVMGAENTEAFF.

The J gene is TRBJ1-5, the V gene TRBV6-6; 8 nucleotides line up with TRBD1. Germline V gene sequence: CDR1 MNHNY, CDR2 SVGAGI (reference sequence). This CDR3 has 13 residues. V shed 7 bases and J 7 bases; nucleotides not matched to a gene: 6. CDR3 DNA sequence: TGTGCCAGCATCGGGACAGGTAACCAGCCCCAGCATTTT. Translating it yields CASIGTGNQPQHF.

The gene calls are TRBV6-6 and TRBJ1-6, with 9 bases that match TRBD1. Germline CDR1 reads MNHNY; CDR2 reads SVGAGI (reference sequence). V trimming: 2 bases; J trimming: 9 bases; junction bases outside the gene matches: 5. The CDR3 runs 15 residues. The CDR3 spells CASSYPGTGLSPLHF. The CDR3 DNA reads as TGTGCCAGCAGTTACCCCGGGACAGGGCTTTCACCCCTCCACTTT.

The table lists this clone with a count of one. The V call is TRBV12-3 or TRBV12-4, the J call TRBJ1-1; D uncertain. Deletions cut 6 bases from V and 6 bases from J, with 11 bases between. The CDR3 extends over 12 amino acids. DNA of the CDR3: TGTGCCAGCAGAAACCGATACTCTGAAGCTTTCTTT. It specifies CASRNRYSEAFF.

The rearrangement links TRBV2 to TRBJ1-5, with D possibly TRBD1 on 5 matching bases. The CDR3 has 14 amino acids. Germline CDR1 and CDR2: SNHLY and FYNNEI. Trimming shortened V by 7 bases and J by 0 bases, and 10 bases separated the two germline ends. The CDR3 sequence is CASTRQFSNQPQHF. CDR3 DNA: TGTGCCAGCACCAGACAGTTTAGCAATCAGCCCCAGCATTTT.

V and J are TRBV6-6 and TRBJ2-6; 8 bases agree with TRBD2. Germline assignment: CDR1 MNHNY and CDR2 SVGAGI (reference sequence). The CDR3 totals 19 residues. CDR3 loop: CPRSPTGGGTFSGANVLTF. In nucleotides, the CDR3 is TGTCCCCGCAGTCCCACGGGGGGGGGAACCTTCTCTGGGGCCAACGTCCTGACTTTC.

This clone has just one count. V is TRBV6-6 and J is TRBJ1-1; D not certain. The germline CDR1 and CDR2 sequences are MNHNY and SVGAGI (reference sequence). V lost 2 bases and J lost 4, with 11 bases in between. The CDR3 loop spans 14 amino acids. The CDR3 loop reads CASSYIGPSTEAFF. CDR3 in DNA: TGTGCCAGCAGTTACATTGGCCCTAGCACTGAAGCTTTCTTT.

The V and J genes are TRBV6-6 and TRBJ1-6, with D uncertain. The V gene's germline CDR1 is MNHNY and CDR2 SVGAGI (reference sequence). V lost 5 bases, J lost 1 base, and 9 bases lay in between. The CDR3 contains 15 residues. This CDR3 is CASSVGKSYNSPLHF. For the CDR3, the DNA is TGTGCCAGCAGTGTGGGCAAGTCCTATAATTCACCCCTCCACTTT.

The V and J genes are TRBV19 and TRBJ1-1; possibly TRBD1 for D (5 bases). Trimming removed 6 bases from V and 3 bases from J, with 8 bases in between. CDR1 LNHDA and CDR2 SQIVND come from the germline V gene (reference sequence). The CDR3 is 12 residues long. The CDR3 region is CASRTGDTEAFF. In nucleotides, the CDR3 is TGTGCCAGTAGGACGGGGGACACTGAAGCTTTCTTT.

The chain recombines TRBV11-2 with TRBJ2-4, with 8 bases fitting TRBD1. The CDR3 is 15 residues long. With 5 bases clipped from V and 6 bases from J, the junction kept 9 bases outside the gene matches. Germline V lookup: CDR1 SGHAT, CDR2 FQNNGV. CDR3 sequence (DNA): TGTGCCAGCAGCAAAGACAGGGGTGTGGGAAACATTCAGTACTTC. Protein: CASSKDRGVGNIQYF.